Listed here are 8 T cell receptor beta chains from one sample, sequenced in a study of blood T cell repertoires in COVID-19. Profiled with immunoSEQ multiplex PCR; TCRdb holds only in-frame clones, not every one. There are 140,000 or so clones in the sample; approximately 89% occur only once, and around 1.5% lies in the top ten. The sequenced sample consisted of peripheral blood. The receptors were sampled from a human donor in a cohort sampled during active COVID-19.

The CDR3 sequence: CASTPRGGNYGYTF. The CDR3 DNA sequence: TGCGCCAGCACCCCAAGAGGGGGTAACTATGGCTACACCTTC. This chain links TRBV10-2 with TRBJ1-2; possible D gene TRBD1, 6 bases. The length of the CDR3 is 14 residues. Germline V gives CDR1 WSHSY, CDR2 SAAADI. V lost 7 bases and J lost 1, with 13 bases in between.

This rearrangement joins TRBV19 to TRBJ1-3; tentative D call: TRBD1 (6 bases). The V end was cut by 4 bases, the J end by 0 bases, with 10 bases between. The CDR3 has 15 residues. The V gene's germline CDR1 is LNHDA and CDR2 SQIVND (reference sequence). CDR3 sequence reads: CASSSGQSSGNTIYF. CDR3 DNA: TGTGCCAGTAGTAGCGGACAGAGCTCTGGAAACACCATATATTTT.

This chain uses TRBV10-3 with TRBJ1-4; D may be TRBD1 (5 bases). The V end lost 2 bases, the J end lost 13 bases, and 14 bases lay between the germline ends. This CDR3 is built from 13 residues. CDR1 is ENHRY and CDR2 is SYGVKD in the germline V gene. CDR3 in amino acids: CAISEASRVLLFF. CDR3 sequence (DNA): TGTGCCATCAGTGAGGCCTCCAGGGTTCTACTGTTTTTT.

CDR3 coding DNA: TGTGCCAGCAGTCCGTCGGGGAACACTGAAGCTTTCTTT. Its translation: CASSPSGNTEAFF. The chain combines TRBV6-6 with TRBJ1-1; D is unresolved. In germline, CDR1 is MNHNY, CDR2 SVGAGI (reference sequence). The CDR3 totals 13 residues. V lost 5 bases, J lost 1 base, and 8 bases lay in between.

The chain joins TRBV10-1 to TRBJ2-7; TRBD2 agrees at 7 bases. Germline V lookup: CDR1 WNHNN, CDR2 SYGVQD (reference sequence). The CDR3 consists of 12 residues. The V segment lost 9 bases and the J segment 2 bases; nucleotides outside the gene matches: 4. CDR3: CARRTRTYEQYF. In nucleotides, the CDR3 is TGCGCCAGACGGACTAGGACCTACGAGCAGTACTTC.

The rearrangement links TRBV7-3 to TRBJ2-3; D might be TRBD1 (5 bases). CDR3 length: 15 amino acids. CDR1 is SGHTA and CDR2 is FQGTGA in the germline V gene. Deletions cut 5 bases from V and 0 bases from J, with 12 bases between. The CDR3, as DNA: TGTGCCAGCAGCAGACAGAGCTCTAGCACAGATACGCAGTATTTT. Translated: CASSRQSSSTDTQYF.

This chain uses TRBV5-6 with TRBJ2-7; no definite D call. Germline values: CDR1 SGHDT, CDR2 YYEEEE. This CDR3 contains 12 residues. V lost 2 bases and J lost 6, with 9 bases in between. The CDR3 DNA reads TGTGCCAGCAGCTTCAAATACGGCGAGCAGTACTTC. Translated: CASSFKYGEQYF. The full variable domain, completed using reference TRBV5-6 and TRBJ2-7, is DAGVTQSPTHLIKTRGQQVTLRCSPKSGHDTVSWYQQALGQGPQFIFQYYEEEERQRGNFPDRFSGHQFPNYSSELNVNALLLGDSALYLCASSFKYGEQYFGPGTRLTVT.

This clone showed up just once. The genes are TRBV25-1 and TRBJ1-1, with 9 nucleotides matching TRBD1. In germline, CDR1 is MGHDK, CDR2 SYGVNS. This CDR3 has 13 amino acids. V lost 5 bases to trimming and J lost 4 bases; unmatched junction nucleotides: 2. The CDR3 nucleotides are TGTGCCAGCAGTACAGGGGGCATCACTGAAGCTTTCTTT. Its protein product is CASSTGGITEAFF.